This T cell receptor (beta chain) was observed in a study of blood T cell repertoires in COVID-19. V shed 3 bases, J shed 7 bases, and the junction held 2 bases outside the gene matches. This CDR3 is built from 13 residues. CDR1 is MGHDK, CDR2 SYGVNS, per germline. Sequencing used immunoSEQ multiplex PCR; TCRdb keeps in-frame clones, though not all of them. Of 150,000 to 200,000 clones in the sample, roughly 93% were seen once. The chain carries TRBV25-1 and TRBJ1-2, with 10 bases lining up with TRBD1. The sequencing sample was made of peripheral blood. The TCR comes from a woman aged 55-69 years with COVID-19, enrolled during active disease. The CDR3 region is CASSETGGSGYTF. CDR3 bases: TGTGCCAGCAGTGAGACAGGGGGCAGTGGCTACACCTTC.